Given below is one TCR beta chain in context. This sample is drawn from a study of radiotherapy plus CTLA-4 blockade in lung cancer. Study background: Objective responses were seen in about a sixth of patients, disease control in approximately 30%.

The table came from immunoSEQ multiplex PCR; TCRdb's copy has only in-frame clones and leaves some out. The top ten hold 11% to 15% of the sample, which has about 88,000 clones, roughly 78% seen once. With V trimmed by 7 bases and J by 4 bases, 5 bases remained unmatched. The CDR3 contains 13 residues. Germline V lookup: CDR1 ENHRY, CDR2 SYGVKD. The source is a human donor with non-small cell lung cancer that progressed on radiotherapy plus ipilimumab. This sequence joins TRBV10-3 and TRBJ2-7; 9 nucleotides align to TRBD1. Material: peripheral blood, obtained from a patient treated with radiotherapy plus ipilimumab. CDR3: CAIKDRGPYEQYF. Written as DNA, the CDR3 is TGTGCCATCAAGGACAGGGGACCTTACGAGCAGTACTTC.